The entry that follows covers one T cell receptor beta chain sequence. Its antigen is unidentified. The sample comes from a study of T cell responses to AZD1222 COVID-19 vaccine. Combined were second doses at about 4 or about 12 weeks. This CDR3 is built from 12 residues. The junction had 2 bases not matched to a gene; V was cut back by 10 bases and J by 1 base. Germline V gives CDR1 LNHDA, CDR2 SQIVND (reference sequence). Study-level points and caveats: Reportedly, nearly half of unique spike TCRs recognized epitopes outside B.1.351/B.1.1.7 mutations. With dominance at 160-218 and 743-854, vaccine-associated CD4 TCRs spanned spike. Recipients of AZD1222 seropositive at baseline numbered only 6 or 7.

Assay used: immunoSEQ multiplex PCR; TCRdb lists only in-frame clones, some missing. The sample has roughly 200,000 clones; approximately 90% are singletons. The gene calls are TRBV19 and TRBJ2-3, with 7 bases that match TRBD1. The starting material was peripheral blood, obtained 28 days after the second AZD1222 dose. The source is an adult who received the AZD1222 COVID-19 vaccine. The CDR3 spells CATQGRTDTQYF. CDR3 bases: TGTGCCACACAGGGGCGCACAGATACGCAGTATTTT.